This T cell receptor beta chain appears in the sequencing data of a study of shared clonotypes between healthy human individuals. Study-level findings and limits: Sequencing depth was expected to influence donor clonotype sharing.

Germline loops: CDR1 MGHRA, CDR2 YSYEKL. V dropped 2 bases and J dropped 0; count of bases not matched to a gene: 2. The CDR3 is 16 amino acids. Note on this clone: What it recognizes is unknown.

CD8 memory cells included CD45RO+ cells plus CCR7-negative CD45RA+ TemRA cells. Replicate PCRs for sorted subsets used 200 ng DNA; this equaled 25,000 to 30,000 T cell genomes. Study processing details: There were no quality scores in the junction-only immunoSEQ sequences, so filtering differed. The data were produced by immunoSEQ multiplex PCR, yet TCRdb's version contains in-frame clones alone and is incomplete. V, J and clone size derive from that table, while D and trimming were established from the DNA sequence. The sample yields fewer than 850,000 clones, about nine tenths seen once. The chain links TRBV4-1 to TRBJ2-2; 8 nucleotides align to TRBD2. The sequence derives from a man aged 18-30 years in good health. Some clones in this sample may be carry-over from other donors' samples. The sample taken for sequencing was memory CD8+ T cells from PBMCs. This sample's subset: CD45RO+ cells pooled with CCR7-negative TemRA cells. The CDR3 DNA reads TGCGCCAGCAGCCAATCTAGCGGGTCGAACACCGGGGAGCTGTTTTTT. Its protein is CASSQSSGSNTGELFF.